This section outlines one T cell receptor (beta chain) sequence together with its context. TCR beta VDJ and CDR3 profiling used genomic DNA as template. TCRdb independently ran MiXCR on the reads; one entry per CDR3 protein. Seen here are under 200,000 distinct CDR3 sequences, around 75% observed once, and the top ten hold 35% to 50%. Patients who underwent sequencing had shown CD8+CD57+ cell expansion by flow cytometry. Each patient had severe acquired aplastic anemia. Patients had received no therapy at the time of blood sampling. The data were obtained in a study of CD8+CD57+ T cells in acquired aplastic anemia. Overall study: Recorded DNA amounts for sorted CD4+ and CD8+ cells had an average of around 3 ug.

V lost 7 bases and J lost 0, with 12 bases in between. This CDR3 is built from 14 residues. Germline CDR1 LNHDA, CDR2 SQIVND (reference sequence). What was sequenced was sorted CD4+, CD8+, or CD8+CD57+ T cells (not recorded which) from PBMCs. The TCR originated in a human donor with aplastic anemia. The V and J genes are TRBV19 and TRBJ1-1; tentatively, D is TRBD1 (5 bases). This chain's CDR3 is CASTRTPMNTEAFF. Written as DNA, the CDR3 is TGTGCCAGTACCAGGACACCAATGAACACTGAAGCTTTCTTT.